What follows are 11 T cell receptor beta chains derived from one specimen sequenced in a study of shared clonotypes between healthy human individuals. Only CD45RO-negative cells positively selected for CCR7 counted as naive CD8 cells, so terminally differentiated effector memory CD45RA+ cells were excluded. The protocol was immunoSEQ multiplex PCR, while the TCRdb copy is restricted to in-frame clones and leaves out a portion. The sample yields fewer than 1 million clones, 95% to 97% seen once. Source material: naive CD8+ T cells sorted from blood. Every receptor here comes from a man aged 30 to 39 in good health.

The chain joins TRBV5-6 to TRBJ2-2; possible D gene TRBD2, 6 bases. Trimming took off 4 bases at V and 2 bases at J, with 12 bases between the two ends. This CDR3 is built from 15 residues. Germline values: CDR1 SGHDT, CDR2 YYEEEE. The CDR3 nucleotides read TGTGCCAGCAGCAAATCCGGGACTAACACCGGGGAGCTGTTTTTT. Protein sequence: CASSKSGTNTGELFF.

The J gene is TRBJ2-5, the V gene TRBV27; 11 nucleotides line up with TRBD2. This CDR3 comprises 16 residues. Trimming cost V 5 bases and J 4 bases; bases outside gene matches: 9. Germline V gene sequence: CDR1 MNHEY, CDR2 SMNVEV (reference sequence). The CDR3 nucleotides are TGTGCCAGCAGTCCATTAGCGGGAGGGGGGGGAGAGACCCAGTACTTC. Its protein product is CASSPLAGGGGETQYF.

The chain has TRBV4-1 and TRBJ2-1; D gene unclear. The CDR3 is made up of 13 amino acids. The V end was cut by 0 bases, the J end by 7 bases, with 7 bases between. Germline V gene lookup returns CDR1 MGHRA and CDR2 YSYEKL. The CDR3 DNA follows: TGCGCCAGCAGCCAAGATCTCATGAATGAGCAGTTCTTC. It codes for CASSQDLMNEQFF.

The chain couples TRBV10-1 to TRBJ1-4; tentative D call: TRBD1 (6 bases). This CDR3 spans 14 amino acids. V lost 0 bases, J lost 8 bases, and 10 bases lay in between. The germline gives CDR1 WNHNN, CDR2 SYGVQD (reference sequence). The CDR3 region is CASSESGGGEKLFF. In nucleotides, the CDR3 is TGCGCCAGCAGTGAGTCCGGGGGCGGGGAAAAACTGTTTTTT.

V and J are TRBV29-1 and TRBJ1-1, with 10 bases that match TRBD1. This CDR3 has 14 residues. The V gene's germline CDR1 is SQVTM and CDR2 ANQGSEA. V was clipped by 3 bases and J by 1 base; unmatched bases: 2. CDR3 sequence (DNA): TGCAGCGTTGACAGGGACAGGGGGAACACTGAAGCTTTCTTT. This encodes CSVDRDRGNTEAFF.

The chain carries TRBV27 and TRBJ2-1; TRBD2 aligns across 10 bases. With V trimmed by 10 bases and J by 6 bases, 9 bases remained unmatched. From germline, CDR1 is MNHEY and CDR2 SMNVEV (reference sequence). CDR3 length: 14 amino acids. For the CDR3, the DNA is TGTGCCACCCGGAGGCTAGCGGGAGTCAATGAGCAGTTCTTC. Translated, it gives CATRRLAGVNEQFF.

This clone has only one observation. The chain couples TRBV7-9 to TRBJ2-1; 9 positions agree with TRBD2. The germline CDR1 and CDR2 sequences are SEHNR and FQNEAQ (reference sequence). This CDR3 contains 12 residues. The ends lost 11 bases at V and 7 bases at J; junction bases unmatched: 6. As DNA, the CDR3 is TGTGCCGCGCGGGAGGGCAAAAATGAGCAGTTCTTC. Translated: CAAREGKNEQFF.

The chain carries TRBV6-5 and TRBJ1-2; D is uncertain. Germline CDR1 MNHEY, CDR2 SVGAGI. The V end lost 5 bases, the J end lost 4 bases, and 17 bases lay between the germline ends. There are 15 residues in the CDR3. This CDR3 reads CASSNDYDRAYGYTF. The CDR3 region has the DNA TGTGCCAGCAGTAACGACTACGATAGAGCCTATGGCTACACCTTC.

V usage is TRBV27 and J usage is TRBJ2-7; TRBD2 agrees at 9 bases. CDR1 and CDR2 (germline): MNHEY, SMNVEV (reference sequence). The CDR3 is 15 amino acids. With 4 bases clipped from V and 3 bases from J, the junction kept 7 bases outside the gene matches. The CDR3 protein is CASSSAGTSSYEQYF. CDR3 nucleotide sequence: TGTGCCAGCAGTTCCGCCGGGACTAGCAGCTACGAGCAGTACTTC.

This rearrangement joins TRBV7-6 to TRBJ2-3; 7 positions agree with TRBD1. Unmatched junction bases numbered 17, after V lost 7 bases and J lost 1 base. Germline V CDR1 and CDR2: SGHVS, FNYEAQ. The CDR3 extends over 18 amino acids. CDR3 loop: CASIPTSGYRGRTDTQYF. For the CDR3, the DNA is TGTGCCAGCATCCCTACCTCGGGCTACAGGGGTCGCACAGATACGCAGTATTTT.

V and J are TRBV16 and TRBJ1-4; weak D call: TRBD1 (6 bases). Trimming left V 2 bases short and J 8 bases short, with 21 bases between. The germline gives CDR1 KGHSY, CDR2 FQNENV. This CDR3 spans 17 amino acids. Here the CDR3 reads CASSQTPRQAPTEKLFF. DNA for the CDR3: TGTGCCAGCAGCCAAACCCCTCGACAGGCCCCTACAGAAAAACTGTTTTTT. Filled out from reference TRBV16 and TRBJ1-4, the complete variable domain reads GEEVAQTPKHLVRGEGQKAKLYCAPIKGHSYVFWYQQVLKNEFKFLISFQNENVFDETGMPKERFSAKCLPNSPCSLEIQATKLEDSAVYFCASSQTPRQAPTEKLFFGSGTQLSVL.